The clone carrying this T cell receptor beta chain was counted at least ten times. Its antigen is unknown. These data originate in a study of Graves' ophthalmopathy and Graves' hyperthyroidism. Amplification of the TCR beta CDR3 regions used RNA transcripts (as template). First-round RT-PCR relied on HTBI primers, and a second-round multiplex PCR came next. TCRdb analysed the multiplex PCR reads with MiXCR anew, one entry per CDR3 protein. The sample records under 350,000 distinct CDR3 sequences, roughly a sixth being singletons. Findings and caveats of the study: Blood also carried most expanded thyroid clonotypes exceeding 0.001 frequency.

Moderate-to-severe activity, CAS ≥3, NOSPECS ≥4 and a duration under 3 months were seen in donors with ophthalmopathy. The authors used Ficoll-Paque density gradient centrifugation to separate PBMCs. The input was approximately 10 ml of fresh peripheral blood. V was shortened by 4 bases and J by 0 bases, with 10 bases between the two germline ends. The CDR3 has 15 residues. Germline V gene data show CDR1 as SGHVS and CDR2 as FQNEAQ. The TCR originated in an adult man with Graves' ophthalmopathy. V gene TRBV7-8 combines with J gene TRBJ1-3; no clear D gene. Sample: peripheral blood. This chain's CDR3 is CASSSHRISGNTIYF. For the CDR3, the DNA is TGTGCCAGCAGCTCCCATCGCATCTCTGGAAACACCATATATTTT.